The rows below give T cell receptor beta chains drawn from one sample of a study of T-cell reconstitution after alpha-beta-depleted transplantation in children. TCRdb fed the PCR reads into MiXCR, producing one record per CDR3 protein. The table includes around 480,000 distinct CDR3 sequences, less than 35% detected once. The sample in question was PBMCs from the stem cell graft donor, obtained from the stem cell graft. All receptors derive from a human donor who donated a stem cell graft to a child with aplastic anemia. Each CDR3 is given with its conserved first and last residue. The D gene is left open where the match is weak. Rows may omit the clone size; those that give it use once, few, many or a size class.

15	TRBJ2-1	-	TRBV20-1	-	CSAKAGHNSYNEQFF	TGCAGTGCTAAAGCAGGGCATAACTCCTACAATGAGCAGTTCTTC
13	TRBJ2-1	-	TRBV6-5	few	CASSYRLSGEQFF	TGTGCCAGCAGTTACCGTTTGTCGGGAGAGCAGTTCTTC
15	TRBJ2-1	TRBD1	TRBV10-3	few	CAISIRTGIENEQFF	TGTGCCATCAGTATCCGGACAGGGATTGAGAATGAGCAGTTCTTC
13	TRBJ1-2	-	TRBV24-1	few	CATSDSRNYGYTF	TGTGCCACCAGTGACAGCAGGAACTATGGCTACACCTTC
15	TRBJ2-7	-	TRBV20-1	few	CSASIARKPQHEQYF	TGCAGTGCTAGTATAGCGAGGAAGCCCCAGCACGAGCAGTACTTC
17	TRBJ2-1	-	TRBV12-3/TRBV12-4	few	CASSPSPGQPTYNEQFF	TGTGCCAGCAGTCCCTCCCCTGGACAGCCTACTTACAATGAGCAGTTCTTC
17	TRBJ1-1	-	TRBV7-2	few	CASSPPKGPGGNTEAFF	TGTGCCAGCAGCCCTCCTAAGGGGCCGGGGGGGAACACTGAAGCTTTCTTT
16	TRBJ2-7	-	TRBV6-2/TRBV6-3	few	CASSYGIQGFSYEQYF	TGTGCCAGCAGTTACGGGATACAGGGATTCTCCTACGAGCAGTACTTC
13	TRBJ1-1	-	TRBV18	few	CASSGIPNTEAFF	TGTGCCAGCTCAGGGATCCCGAACACTGAAGCTTTCTTT
13	TRBJ2-2	-	TRBV6-6	-	CATPEANTGELFF	TGTGCCACTCCTGAGGCGAACACCGGGGAGCTGTTTTTT
14	TRBJ2-3	TRBD2	TRBV20-1	-	CSARGSGIGDTQYF	TGCAGTGCTAGGGGCAGCGGGATAGGTGATACGCAGTATTTT
16	TRBJ2-2	TRBD1	TRBV12-3/TRBV12-4	-	CASSFRQGNSPGELFF	TGTGCCAGCAGTTTCCGACAGGGGAACTCTCCCGGGGAGCTGTTTTTT
14	TRBJ1-2	-	TRBV7-2	-	CASSPVRGNYGYAF	TGTGCCAGCAGCCCAGTCAGGGGTAACTATGGCTACGCCTTC
12	TRBJ2-3	-	TRBV20-1	-	CSAGVTTDTQYF	TGCAGTGCTGGGGTAACGACAGATACGCAGTATTTT
16	TRBJ2-7	-	TRBV20-1	few	CSARDRGASPLYEQYF	TGCAGTGCTAGAGATCGAGGGGCCTCCCCTCTCTACGAGCAGTACTTC
14	TRBJ1-2	-	TRBV5-1	few	CASSPTATNYGYTF	TGTGCCAGCAGCCCGACAGCAACTAACTATGGCTACACCTTC
15	TRBJ1-4	-	TRBV5-1	-	CASSLVPATNEKLFF	TGCGCCAGCAGCTTGGTCCCAGCAACTAATGAAAAACTGTTTTTT
18	TRBJ2-1	TRBD2	TRBV24-1	-	CATSEWGASGIRYNEQFF	TGTGCCACCAGTGAGTGGGGGGCTAGCGGGATAAGGTACAATGAGCAGTTCTTC
16	TRBJ1-4	TRBD1	TRBV5-1	few	CASSLGGGTANEKLFF	TGCGCCAGCAGCCTGGGCGGTGGGACAGCCAATGAAAAACTGTTTTTT
14	TRBJ1-1	-	TRBV20-1	-	CSARQRTANTEAFF	TGCAGTGCTCGACAGAGAACAGCGAACACTGAAGCTTTCTTT
17	TRBJ1-2	-	TRBV28	-	CASSADRDPSATYGYTF	TGTGCCAGCAGCGCGGACAGAGATCCGTCCGCTACCTATGGCTACACCTTC
16	TRBJ1-3	-	TRBV9	-	CASSVGPQASGNTIYF	TGTGCCAGCAGCGTAGGTCCCCAGGCCTCTGGAAACACCATATATTTT
16	TRBJ1-2	-	TRBV7-2	-	CASSSRGRAPNYGYTF	TGTGCCAGCAGCTCACGCGGCAGGGCCCCTAACTATGGCTACACCTTC
15	TRBJ2-3	-	TRBV5-6	-	CASSLVMADGDTQYF	TGTGCCAGCAGCTTGGTAATGGCCGATGGAGATACGCAGTATTTT
16	TRBJ1-2	TRBD1	TRBV30	few	CAWSVIGTVLREGYTF	TGTGCCTGGAGTGTAATAGGGACAGTGCTCCGGGAGGGCTACACCTTC
14	TRBJ1-5	TRBD1	TRBV25-1	few	CASRETGGNQPQHF	TGTGCCAGCAGGGAAACAGGGGGCAATCAGCCCCAGCATTTT
13	TRBJ2-1	-	TRBV24-1	-	CATSRNSPTEQFF	TGTGCCACCAGTAGAAATTCGCCCACCGAGCAGTTCTTC
17	TRBJ2-1	TRBD2	TRBV10-3	few	CAISGTSGRALYNEQFF	TGTGCCATCAGCGGGACTAGCGGGAGGGCCCTCTACAATGAGCAGTTCTTC
18	TRBJ2-2	-	TRBV6-5	-	CASSSGLVAGYNTGELFF	TGTGCCAGCAGTTCGGGACTTGTGGCGGGATATAACACCGGGGAGCTGTTTTTT
14	TRBJ1-2	TRBD1	TRBV12-3/TRBV12-4	-	CASSFSGTGNGYTF	TGTGCCAGCAGTTTCTCCGGGACAGGGAATGGCTACACCTTC
10	TRBJ2-4	-	TRBV29-1	-	CRPRVNIQYF	TGCAGACCCAGGGTGAACATTCAGTACTTC
12	TRBJ2-1	-	TRBV6-6	few	CASRYSNNEQFF	TGTGCCAGCAGGTACTCAAACAATGAGCAGTTCTTC
13	TRBJ1-1	-	TRBV7-2	-	CASRPPMNTEAFF	TGTGCCAGCAGGCCCCCTATGAACACTGAAGCTTTCTTT
14	TRBJ2-5	-	TRBV5-1	few	CASSAQGGPETQYF	TGCGCCAGCAGCGCACAGGGTGGGCCGGAGACCCAGTACTTC
21	TRBJ2-1	TRBD2	TRBV20-1	few	CSARDRTKELAGGPRVYEQFF	TGCAGTGCTAGAGACAGGACTAAGGAACTAGCGGGAGGGCCCAGGGTGTATGAGCAGTTCTTC
18	TRBJ1-2	TRBD1	TRBV12-3/TRBV12-4	-	CASSGNPGQGMSNYGYTF	TGTGCCAGCAGCGGAAACCCGGGACAGGGCATGTCTAACTATGGCTACACCTTC
18	TRBJ2-1	-	TRBV29-1	few	CSVEDLQSRQVFYNEQFF	TGCAGCGTTGAAGATCTTCAAAGTCGACAGGTCTTCTACAATGAGCAGTTCTTC
12	TRBJ1-4	-	TRBV7-2	few	CASSLAGSLLFF	TGTGCCAGCAGCTTAGCGGGGAGTTTACTGTTTTTT
13	TRBJ2-3	-	TRBV20-1	-	CSARDTITDTQYF	TGCAGTGCTAGAGATACTATAACAGATACGCAGTATTTT
16	TRBJ2-5	-	TRBV9	few	CASSVVGGERQETQYF	TGTGCCAGCAGCGTAGTCGGGGGAGAGCGGCAAGAGACCCAGTACTTC
12	TRBJ2-3	-	TRBV29-1	-	CSVEWVPDTQYF	TGCAGCGTTGAATGGGTCCCAGATACGCAGTATTTT
13	TRBJ1-1	TRBD1	TRBV6-6	-	CASTGGMNTEAFF	TGTGCCAGCACAGGGGGCATGAACACTGAAGCTTTCTTT
16	TRBJ2-5	TRBD2	TRBV25-1	-	CASSELGRAYQETQYF	TGTGCCAGCAGTGAATTAGGGAGGGCGTACCAAGAGACCCAGTACTTC
15	TRBJ2-1	-	TRBV11-2	few	CASSFEASVNNEQFF	TGTGCCAGCAGCTTTGAGGCTAGCGTCAACAATGAGCAGTTCTTC
15	TRBJ2-1	TRBD2	TRBV7-9	-	CASSPGTSDFNEQFF	TGTGCCAGCAGCCCCGGGACTAGCGACTTCAATGAGCAGTTCTTC
16	TRBJ1-4	-	TRBV19	few	CASSIPYREPNEKLSF	TGTGCCAGTAGTATCCCCTACAGGGAACCTAATGAAAAACTGTCTTTT
12	TRBJ1-1	-	TRBV3-1	-	CASRAPGTEAFF	TGTGCCAGCAGGGCCCCGGGGACTGAAGCTTTCTTT
14	TRBJ2-1	-	TRBV4-2	-	CASSHGIGTNEQFF	TGTGCCAGCAGCCACGGGATCGGGACGAATGAGCAGTTCTTC
15	TRBJ2-1	-	TRBV7-6	-	CASSYLQSGPREQFF	TGTGCCAGCAGCTACCTCCAGAGCGGACCTCGGGAGCAGTTCTTC